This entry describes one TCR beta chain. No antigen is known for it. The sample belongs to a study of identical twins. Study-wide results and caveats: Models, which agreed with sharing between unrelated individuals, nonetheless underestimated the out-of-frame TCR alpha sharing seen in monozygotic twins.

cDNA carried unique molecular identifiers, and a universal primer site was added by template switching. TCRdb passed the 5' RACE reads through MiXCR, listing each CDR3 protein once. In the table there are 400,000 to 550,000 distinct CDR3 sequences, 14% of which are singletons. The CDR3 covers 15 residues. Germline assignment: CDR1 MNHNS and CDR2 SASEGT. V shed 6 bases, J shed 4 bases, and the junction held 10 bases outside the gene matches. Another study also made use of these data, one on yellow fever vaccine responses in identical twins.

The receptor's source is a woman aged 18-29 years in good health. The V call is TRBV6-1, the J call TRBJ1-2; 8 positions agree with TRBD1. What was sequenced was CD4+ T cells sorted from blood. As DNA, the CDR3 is TGTGCCAGCAGATCCACAGGGGGTTACGGCTATGGCTACACCTTC. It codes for CASRSTGGYGYGYTF.